This TCR beta chain was documented in a study of cytomegalovirus exposure and HLA in healthy donors. Study outcomes and limitations: High sensitivity and specificity were reportedly achieved when the classifier diagnosed cytomegalovirus status. Looking again later, the authors saw that most CMV-associated TCR beta chains seemed HLA-restricted.

CDR3 length: 17 amino acids. V gave up 6 bases and J gave up 0 bases, with 18 bases separating them. CDR1 LNHDA and CDR2 SQIVND come from the germline V gene (reference sequence). It was with 60 Vbeta and 13 Jbeta primers that the PCR ran. The table came from immunoSEQ multiplex PCR; TCRdb's copy has only in-frame clones and leaves some out. The sample lists roughly 110,000 clones; under 85% were seen once. A note on this clone: What it binds is unknown.

The genes are TRBV19 and TRBJ1-3; D unclear. The TCR was taken from a man in his forties in good health and CMV-seropositive. Material: PBMCs. The CDR3 is CASRALRTGSSGNTIYF. The CDR3 DNA follows: TGTGCCAGTAGAGCCCTTCGGACGGGATCCTCTGGAAACACCATATATTTT.